A single sample is the source of the 27 T cell receptor beta chains below, sequenced in a study of response to subunit inactivated influenza vaccine. Each CDR3 protein is one row after TCRdb ran MiXCR on the RT-PCR reads. Here the sample spans around 760,000 distinct CDR3 sequences, more than 11% being singletons. This material consisted of PBMCs from blood, taken 14 to 15 days before vaccination. The receptors were sampled from a middle-aged man who received an inactivated influenza vaccine.

J is TRBJ1-1 and V is TRBV18, with TRBD1 as a possible D gene (6 bases). Germline CDR1 is KGHSH and CDR2 is LQKENI. Trimming pared 7 bases from V and 4 bases from J, leaving 13 bases between. The CDR3 totals 13 residues. This CDR3 is CASLRTERTEAFF. The CDR3 region has the DNA TGTGCCAGCTTAAGGACAGAGCGCACTGAAGCTTTCTTT.

This clonotype was observed a few times. The V gene is TRBV9, the J gene TRBJ2-1; 7 positions agree with TRBD2. This CDR3 is built from 15 residues. CDR1 is SGDLS, CDR2 YYNGEE, per germline. The junction had 7 bases not matched to a gene; V was cut back by 1 base and J by 6 bases. CDR3 protein: CASSVQAGLRNEQFF. CDR3 coding DNA: TGTGCCAGCAGCGTACAAGCGGGATTGCGCAATGAGCAGTTCTTC.

V is TRBV10-3 and J is TRBJ2-2; no firm D call. CDR1 ENHRY and CDR2 SYGVKD come from the germline V gene. V lost 10 bases, J lost 1 base, and 16 bases lay in between. The CDR3 is 15 residues long. CDR3 loop: CATSTNAGNTGELFF. The DNA of the CDR3 is TGTGCCACCTCAACAAACGCAGGGAACACCGGGGAGCTGTTTTTT.

This clonotype was seen repeatedly, ten times or more. The CDR3 nucleotides are TGCGCCAGCAGCCCAGTCGGGTTAAAGGGAGGAGGAAACACCATATATTTT. Translation: CASSPVGLKGGGNTIYF. V is TRBV4-3 and J is TRBJ1-3; D is uncertain. Trimming shortened V by 4 bases and J by 4 bases, and 20 bases separated the two germline ends. The CDR3 spans 17 residues. Germline assignment: CDR1 LGHNA and CDR2 YSLEER.

This clonotype has at least ten counts. This chain uses TRBV4-2 with TRBJ1-6; perhaps TRBD1 as D (5 bases). This CDR3 is 16 amino acids long. In germline, CDR1 is LGHNA, CDR2 YNFKEQ. Deletions cut 2 bases from V and 8 bases from J, with 16 bases between. CDR3 in amino acids: CASSQFLQGGDSPLHF. CDR3 DNA sequence: TGTGCCAGCAGCCAATTCCTTCAGGGTGGGGATTCACCCCTCCACTTT.

This clonotype was seen a handful of times. Only one base separates this from a far larger clonotype, so it likely reflects a read error. The V call is TRBV12-3 or TRBV12-4, the J call TRBJ2-5, with 13 bases lining up with TRBD2. Trimming removed 7 bases from V and 5 bases from J; junction bases left unmatched: 4. The CDR3 runs to 14 residues. DNA of the CDR3: TGTGCCAGCACCCCGGGACTAGCGGGGGAGACCCAGTACTTC. Translating it yields CASTPGLAGETQYF.

This clonotype appeared many times. The V call is TRBV7-2, the J call TRBJ1-2; D is possibly TRBD1 (6 bases). V shed 2 bases and J shed 8 bases, with 12 bases lying between them. This CDR3 has 13 residues. The germline V gene has CDR1 SGHTA and CDR2 FQGNSA. The DNA for the CDR3 is TGTGCCAGCAGCTTATTTTCAGGGGAAGGCTACACCTTC. Protein: CASSLFSGEGYTF.

The chain links TRBV24-1 to TRBJ1-1; maybe TRBD1 (5 bases). The CDR3 length is 19 residues. Germline CDR1 reads KGHDR; CDR2 reads SFDVKD. Trimming stripped 1 base from V and 0 bases from J, with 20 bases between. CDR3 sequence (DNA): TGTGCCACCAGTGATTTCCACCTAACGACAGTTCCTATGAACACTGAAGCTTTCTTT. Translating it yields CATSDFHLTTVPMNTEAFF.

The chain employs TRBV24-1 and TRBJ2-5; 8 nucleotides align to TRBD1. The germline gives CDR1 KGHDR, CDR2 SFDVKD. The CDR3 runs 13 residues. Unmatched junction bases numbered 3, after V lost 7 bases and J lost 3 bases. CDR3 sequence: CATRQGQEETQYF. The CDR3 DNA reads TGTGCCACCAGACAGGGACAGGAAGAGACCCAGTACTTC.

This rearrangement joins TRBV30 to TRBJ2-7; D is possibly TRBD1 or TRBD2 (5 bases each). The CDR3 sequence is 13 residues long. Between the trimmed V and J ends, which lost 3 bases and 2 bases, there was a span of 11 bases. Germline values: CDR1 GTSNPN, CDR2 SVGIG (reference sequence). The CDR3 DNA reads TGTGCCTGGAGGGACGGGACGGCCTACGAGCAGTACTTC. This translates into CAWRDGTAYEQYF.

The chain has TRBV6-5 and TRBJ2-5; D perhaps matches TRBD1 (5 bases). V lost 3 bases and J 0 bases, leaving 14 bases between the germline ends. The CDR3 spans 16 residues. The germline V gene encodes CDR1 MNHEY and CDR2 SVGAGI. The CDR3 region is CASSYDPGSYQETQYF. The CDR3 DNA reads as TGTGCCAGCAGTTATGACCCAGGGTCGTACCAAGAGACCCAGTACTTC.

The V call is TRBV14, the J call TRBJ2-7; the D is unclear. The V gene lost 1 base and the J gene lost 3 bases, with 7 bases spanning the gap. The germline V gene has CDR1 SGHDN and CDR2 FVKESK. CDR3 size: 13 residues. The CDR3 loop reads CASSQVEYYEQYF. The CDR3 DNA reads TGTGCCAGCAGCCAAGTGGAATACTACGAGCAGTACTTC.

This chain uses TRBV11-2 with TRBJ2-2, with a possible D match to TRBD1 (6 bases). The V end lost 5 bases, the J end lost 5 bases, and 15 bases lay between the germline ends. The CDR3 is 15 residues long. Germline V gene data show CDR1 as SGHAT and CDR2 as FQNNGV. DNA for the CDR3: TGTGCCAGCAGCAGCGGACAGACACCGACCGGGGAGCTGTTTTTT. Its protein product is CASSSGQTPTGELFF.

The V gene is TRBV7-2, the J gene TRBJ2-1; 9 nucleotides line up with TRBD2. The germline CDR1 and CDR2 sequences are SGHTA and FQGNSA. V lost 2 bases and J lost 9; bases outside the gene matches: 8. This CDR3 is 15 amino acids long. CDR3: CASSLRGGAMGEQFF. Written as DNA, the CDR3 is TGTGCCAGCAGCTTACGCGGGGGGGCCATGGGTGAGCAGTTCTTC.

The rearrangement links TRBV20-1 to TRBJ2-1, with a possible D match to TRBD2 (6 bases). CDR1 and CDR2 (germline): DFQATT, SNEGSKA (reference sequence). With 6 bases removed from V and 0 bases from J, the gap between germline ends came to 12 bases. The length of the CDR3 is 14 residues. The CDR3 spells CSAKDYRSYNEQFF. In DNA form, the CDR3 reads TGCAGTGCCAAGGACTACCGCTCCTACAATGAGCAGTTCTTC.

The chain recombines TRBV14 with TRBJ2-7; TRBD2 agrees at 9 bases. Losses at the gene ends were 4 bases for V and 3 bases for J; bases not matched to a gene: 13. Germline CDR1 SGHDN, CDR2 FVKESK. The CDR3 is 17 amino acids. The CDR3 loop reads CASSPPRGTSRFYEQYF. The CDR3 region has the DNA TGTGCCAGCAGCCCCCCCCGTGGGACTAGCCGGTTCTACGAGCAGTACTTC.

A few counts support this clonotype. The chain joins TRBV28 to TRBJ1-4; TRBD1 agrees at 7 bases. Trimming cost V 6 bases and J 8 bases; bases outside gene matches: 12. CDR3 length: 15 amino acids. The germline gives CDR1 MDHEN, CDR2 SYDVKM. This CDR3 reads CASSPVTGFEEKLFF. CDR3 sequence (DNA): TGTGCCAGCAGCCCGGTGACAGGGTTTGAAGAAAAACTGTTTTTT.

This clonotype was observed many times. The genes are TRBV29-1 and TRBJ2-1; 9 bases match TRBD2. The V segment lost 1 base and the J segment 0 bases; nucleotides outside the gene matches: 10. In germline, CDR1 is SQVTM, CDR2 ANQGSEA. The CDR3 runs to 18 residues. CDR3 sequence: CSVEGVREGRLSYNEQFF. The CDR3 coding sequence is TGCAGCGTTGAAGGGGTGCGGGAGGGCCGGCTCTCCTACAATGAGCAGTTCTTC.

Note on this clonotype: Mismatch with germline at one junction end may stem from a read error. This sequence joins TRBV11-2 and TRBJ2-3, with 12 bases aligning to TRBD2. The CDR3 contains 16 residues. Per germline, CDR1 SGHAT and CDR2 FQNNGV. CDR3 nucleotide sequence: TGTGCCAGCAGCGCACAACTAGCGGGAGGTTCAGATACGCAGTCTTTT. Its translation is CASSAQLAGGSDTQSF. Looking up the rest from reference TRBV11-2 and TRBJ2-3 gives the full variable domain: EAGVAQSPRYKIIEKRQSVAFWCNPISGHATLYWYQQILGQGPKLLIQFQNNGVVDDSQLPKDRFSAERLKGVDSTLKIQPAKLEDSAVYLCASSAQLAGGSDTQSFGPGTRLTVL.

This clonotype has only a few counts. CDR3 residues: CASSSPNNRGHPYGYTF. The CDR3 DNA reads TGTGCCAGCAGCTCACCCAATAACAGGGGGCATCCCTATGGCTACACCTTC. The chain carries TRBV7-9 and TRBJ1-2; 9 positions match TRBD1. Trimming at V came to 4 bases and at J to 4 bases, leaving 13 bases not matched to a gene. The CDR3 covers 17 residues. In germline, CDR1 is SEHNR, CDR2 FQNEAQ (reference sequence). Combining the CDR3 with reference TRBV7-9 and TRBJ1-2 gives the whole variable domain DTGVSQNPRHKITKRGQNVTFRCDPISEHNRLYWYRQTLGQGPEFLTYFQNEAQLEKSRLLSDRFSAERPKGSFSTLEIQRTEQGDSAMYLCASSSPNNRGHPYGYTFGSGTRLTVV.

The chain recombines TRBV12-3 or TRBV12-4 with TRBJ1-1; D is unresolved. This CDR3 is 17 amino acids long. Trimming took off 7 bases at V and 10 bases at J, with 31 bases between the two ends. The CDR3 bases are TGTGCCAGCACTTTTAGTGTCCCCCGACGTGGTTTGGTCGGAGCTTTCTTT. Translation gives CASTFSVPRRGLVGAFF.

This clonotype was picked up many times. The genes are TRBV20-1 and TRBJ2-3, with 7 positions matching TRBD1. J lost 4 bases, V lost 2 bases, and 6 bases had no gene match. This CDR3 has 14 amino acids. The germline CDR1 and CDR2 sequences are DFQATT and SNEGSKA (reference sequence). The CDR3, as DNA: TGCAGTGCTAGATCCCACGACAGGGCAGATACGCAGTATTTT. It specifies CSARSHDRADTQYF.

This clonotype was detected many times. CDR3 region: CASSPTSGRWYEQYF. CDR3 in DNA: TGTGCCAGCAGTCCGACTAGCGGGAGATGGTACGAGCAGTACTTC. The chain has TRBV5-5 and TRBJ2-7; TRBD2 agrees at 12 bases. Trimming took 5 bases from V and 4 from J; bases not matched to a gene: 7. Germline values: CDR1 SGHKS, CDR2 YYEKEE (reference sequence). This CDR3 comprises 15 residues.

The chain combines TRBV4-2 with TRBJ1-2; D is possibly TRBD1 (6 bases). V lost 0 bases, J lost 2 bases, and 7 bases lay in between. CDR3 length equals 14 residues. Germline V CDR1 and CDR2: LGHNA, YNFKEQ. In DNA form, the CDR3 reads TGTGCCAGCAGCCAAGAACAGGGAAACTATGGCTACACCTTC. This sequence encodes CASSQEQGNYGYTF.

J is TRBJ2-7 and V is TRBV12-3 or TRBV12-4; D gene ambiguous. The V and J ends lost 2 bases and 2 bases respectively, with 10 bases between them. This CDR3 is 14 amino acids long. The CDR3 DNA is TGTGCCAGCAGTTTATCGGCTTGGGCCTACGAGCAGTACTTC. Translation: CASSLSAWAYEQYF.

J is TRBJ2-1 and V is TRBV6-5, with D perhaps matching TRBD1 or TRBD2 (5 bases each). The CDR3 contains 14 residues. With 4 bases removed from V and 10 bases from J, the gap between germline ends came to 17 bases. In germline, CDR1 is MNHEY, CDR2 SVGAGI. CDR3 region: CASSSPTGRGEQFF. CDR3 nucleotide sequence: TGTGCCAGCAGTTCGCCTACAGGCAGAGGGGAGCAGTTCTTC.

This clonotype was detected only a few times. This sequence joins TRBV5-1 and TRBJ2-2; D unclear. The CDR3 is 14 residues long. V gave up 2 bases and J gave up 6 bases, with 11 bases separating them. Germline-derived CDR1 and CDR2 are SGHRS and YFSETQ. The CDR3 sequence: CASSFDAVAGELFF. The DNA of the CDR3 is TGCGCCAGCAGCTTCGATGCGGTGGCCGGGGAGCTGTTTTTT.